This T cell receptor beta chain was sequenced for a study of blood T cell repertoires in COVID-19. Looking at the study overall: Acute and convalescent COVID-19 samples came from the United States, Italy and Spain. The analysed material was cDNA or gDNA that came from T cells, B-cell-depleted T cells, or PBMCs.

Original handling: Estimation of nucleated cell counts relied on the amplification of reference gene primers. The repertoire was sequenced with immunoSEQ multiplex PCR; TCRdb's copy has only in-frame clones and lacks some. V, J and clone size reflect that table, while D and trimming were determined from the DNA. The table shows over 130,000 clones, with 84% occurring only once. This CDR3 has 10 residues. Trimming shortened V by 6 bases and J by 5 bases, and 5 bases separated the two germline ends. CDR1 is MDHEN, CDR2 SYDVKM, per germline. The sequenced material came from peripheral blood. V is TRBV28 and J is TRBJ2-7; unclear D gene. This receptor was identified in a man between 70 and 80 years old with acute or convalescent COVID-19. The CDR3 spells CASRSNEQYF. The CDR3 nucleotides are TGTGCCAGCAGATCTAACGAGCAGTACTTC.